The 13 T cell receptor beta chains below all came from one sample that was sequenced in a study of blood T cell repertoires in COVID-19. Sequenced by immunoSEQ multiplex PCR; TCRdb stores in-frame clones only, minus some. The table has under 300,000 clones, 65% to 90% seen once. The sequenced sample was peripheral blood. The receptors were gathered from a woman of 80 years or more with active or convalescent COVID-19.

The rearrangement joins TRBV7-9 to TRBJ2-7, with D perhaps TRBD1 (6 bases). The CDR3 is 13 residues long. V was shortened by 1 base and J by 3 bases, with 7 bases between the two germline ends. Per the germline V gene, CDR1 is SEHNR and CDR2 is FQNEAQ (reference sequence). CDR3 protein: CASSLGTVYEQYF. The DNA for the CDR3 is TGTGCCAGCAGCTTAGGGACAGTCTACGAGCAGTACTTC.

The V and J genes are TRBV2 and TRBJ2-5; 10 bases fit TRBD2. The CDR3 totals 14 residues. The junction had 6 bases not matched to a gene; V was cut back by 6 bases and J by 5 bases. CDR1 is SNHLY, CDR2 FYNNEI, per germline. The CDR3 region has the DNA TGTGCCAGCAGCCCGCCTAGCGGGAGTGAGACCCAGTACTTC. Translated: CASSPPSGSETQYF. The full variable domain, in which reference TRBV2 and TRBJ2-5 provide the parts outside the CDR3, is EPEVTQTPSHQVTQMGQEVILRCVPISNHLYFYWYRQILGQKVEFLVSFYNNEISEKSEIFDDQFSVERPDGSNFTLKIRSTKLEDSAMYFCASSPPSGSETQYFGPGTRLLVL.

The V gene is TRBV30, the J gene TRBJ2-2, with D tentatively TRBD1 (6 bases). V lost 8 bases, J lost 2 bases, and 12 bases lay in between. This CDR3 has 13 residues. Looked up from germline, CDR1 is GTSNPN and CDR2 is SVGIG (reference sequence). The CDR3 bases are TGTGCCCGGGCAGGGGTCAACACCGGGGAGCTGTTTTTT. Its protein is CARAGVNTGELFF.

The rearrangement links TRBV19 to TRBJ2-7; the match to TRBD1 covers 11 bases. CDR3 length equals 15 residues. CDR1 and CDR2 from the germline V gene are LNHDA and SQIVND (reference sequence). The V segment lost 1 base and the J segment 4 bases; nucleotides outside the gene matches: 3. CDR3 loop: CASSIAGTGGYEQYF. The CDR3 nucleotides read TGTGCCAGTAGTATAGCGGGGACAGGGGGTTACGAGCAGTACTTC.

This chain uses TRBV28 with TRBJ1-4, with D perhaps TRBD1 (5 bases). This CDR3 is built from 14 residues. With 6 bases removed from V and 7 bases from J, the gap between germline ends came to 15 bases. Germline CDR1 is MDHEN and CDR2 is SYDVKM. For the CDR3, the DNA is TGTGCCAGCAGCTCGGAACAGGCCCTTGAAAAACTGTTTTTT. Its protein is CASSSEQALEKLFF. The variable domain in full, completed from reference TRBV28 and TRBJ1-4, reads DVKVTQSSRYLVKRTGEKVFLECVQDMDHENMFWYRQDPGLGLRLIYFSYDVKMKEKGDIPEGYSVSREKKERFSLILESASTNQTSMYLCASSSEQALEKLFFGSGTQLSVL.

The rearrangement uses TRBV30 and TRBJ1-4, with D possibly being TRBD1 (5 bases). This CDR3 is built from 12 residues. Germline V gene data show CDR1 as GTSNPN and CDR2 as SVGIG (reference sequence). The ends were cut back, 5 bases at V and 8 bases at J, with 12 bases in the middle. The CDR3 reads CAWGPQGEKLFF. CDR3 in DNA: TGTGCCTGGGGTCCTCAGGGCGAAAAACTGTTTTTT.

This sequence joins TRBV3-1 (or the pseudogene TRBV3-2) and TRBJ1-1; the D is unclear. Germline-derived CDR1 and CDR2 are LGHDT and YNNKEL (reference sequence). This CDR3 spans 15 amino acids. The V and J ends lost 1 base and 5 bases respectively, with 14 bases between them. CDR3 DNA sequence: TGTGCCAGCAGCCAAGCCTACGTCCGGGGAACTGAAGCTTTCTTT. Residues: CASSQAYVRGTEAFF.

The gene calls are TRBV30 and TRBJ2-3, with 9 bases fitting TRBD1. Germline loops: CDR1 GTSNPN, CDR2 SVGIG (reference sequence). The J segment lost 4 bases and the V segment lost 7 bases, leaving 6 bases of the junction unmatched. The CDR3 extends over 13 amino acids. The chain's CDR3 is CALTGGFSDTQYF. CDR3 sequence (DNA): TGTGCCTTAACAGGGGGCTTCTCAGATACGCAGTATTTT.

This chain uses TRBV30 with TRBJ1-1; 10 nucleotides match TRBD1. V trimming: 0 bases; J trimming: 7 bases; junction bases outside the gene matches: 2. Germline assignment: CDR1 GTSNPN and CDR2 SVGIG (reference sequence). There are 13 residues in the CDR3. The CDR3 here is CAWSVRTGGEAFF. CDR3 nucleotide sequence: TGTGCCTGGAGTGTAAGGACAGGGGGTGAAGCTTTCTTT. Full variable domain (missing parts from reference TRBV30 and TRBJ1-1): SQTIHQWPATLVQPVGSPLSLECTVEGTSNPNLYWYRQAAGRGLQLLFYSVGIGQISSEVPQNLSASRPQDRQFILSSKKLLLSDSGFYLCAWSVRTGGEAFFGQGTRLTVV.

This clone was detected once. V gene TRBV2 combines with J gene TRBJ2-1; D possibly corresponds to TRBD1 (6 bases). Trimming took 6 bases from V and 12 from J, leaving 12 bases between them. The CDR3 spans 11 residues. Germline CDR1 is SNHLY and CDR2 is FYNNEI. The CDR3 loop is CASSPQGTQFF. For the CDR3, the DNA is TGTGCCAGCAGCCCCCAGGGGACGCAGTTCTTC.

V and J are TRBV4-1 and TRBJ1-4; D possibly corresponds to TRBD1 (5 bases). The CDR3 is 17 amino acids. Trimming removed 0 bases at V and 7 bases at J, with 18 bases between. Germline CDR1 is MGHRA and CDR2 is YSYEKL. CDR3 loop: CASSQDISWRGREKLFF. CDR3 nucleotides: TGCGCCAGCAGCCAAGACATATCGTGGAGGGGTCGTGAAAAACTGTTTTTT.

The CDR3 region has the DNA TGTGCCAGCAGCTTAGTAGCGGGGAACTATGGCTACACCTTC. Its translation: CASSLVAGNYGYTF. The chain uses TRBV7-8 and TRBJ1-2; D unresolved. There are 14 residues in the CDR3. Trimming stripped 1 base from V and 2 bases from J, with 8 bases between. Germline V CDR1 and CDR2: SGHVS, FQNEAQ.

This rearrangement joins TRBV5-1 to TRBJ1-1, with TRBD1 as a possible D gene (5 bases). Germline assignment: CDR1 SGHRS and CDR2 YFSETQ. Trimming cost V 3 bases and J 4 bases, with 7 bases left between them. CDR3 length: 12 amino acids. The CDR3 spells CASSSQGTEAFF. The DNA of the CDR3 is TGCGCCAGCAGCTCCCAGGGCACTGAAGCTTTCTTT.